The T cell receptor (beta chain) described here comes from a study of blood T cells in healthy people across ages. The draw of peripheral blood yielded around 10 milliliters from each donor. Study-wide findings and caveats: Samples with more naive T cells showed higher observed beta diversity. In long-lived donors, naive CD4+ cell counts and diversity exceeded those of aged donors.

The table lists this clonotype with a few counts. Its specificity is not known. This CDR3 is 16 amino acids long. Germline V gene sequence: CDR1 MNHEY, CDR2 SMNVEV (reference sequence). V was shortened by 5 bases and J by 3 bases, with 17 bases between the two germline ends. Sample-barcoded 5' priming and a J-beta primer mix drove a second PCR of roughly 6 to 12 cycles. Each CDR3 protein gets one entry after TCRdb re-called the 5' RACE reads with MiXCR. Of 730,000 or so distinct CDR3 sequences in the sample, approximately 40% were seen once. V is TRBV27 and J is TRBJ1-5; TRBD1 is a possible D gene (6 bases). Sequencing used blood. This clonotype was sampled from an elderly man in good health. CDR3 sequence: CASSPRGTSLNQPQHF. CDR3 DNA: TGTGCCAGCAGTCCCAGGGGTACGTCCCTCAATCAGCCCCAGCATTTT.